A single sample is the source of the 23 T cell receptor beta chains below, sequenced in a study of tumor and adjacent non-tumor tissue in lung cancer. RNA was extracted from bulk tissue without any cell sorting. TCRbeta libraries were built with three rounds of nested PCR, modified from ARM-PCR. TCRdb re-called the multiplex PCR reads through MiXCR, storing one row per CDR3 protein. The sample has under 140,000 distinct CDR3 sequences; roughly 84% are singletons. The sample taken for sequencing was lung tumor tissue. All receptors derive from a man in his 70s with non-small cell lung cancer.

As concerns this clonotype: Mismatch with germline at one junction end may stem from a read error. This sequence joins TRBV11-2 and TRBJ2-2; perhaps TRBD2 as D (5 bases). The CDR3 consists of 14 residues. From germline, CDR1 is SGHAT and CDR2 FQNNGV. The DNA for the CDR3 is TGTGCCAGCGGCCTGAACAGTCAGTCCGGGGAGCTGTTCTTT. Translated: CASGLNSQSGELFF.

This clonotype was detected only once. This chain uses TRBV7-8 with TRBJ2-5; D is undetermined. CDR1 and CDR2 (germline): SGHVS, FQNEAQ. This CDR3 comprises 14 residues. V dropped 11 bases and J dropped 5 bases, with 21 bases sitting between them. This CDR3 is CAFSLGSGPETQYF. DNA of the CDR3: TGTGCCTTCAGCTTAGGATCTGGGCCGGAGACCCAGTACTTC.

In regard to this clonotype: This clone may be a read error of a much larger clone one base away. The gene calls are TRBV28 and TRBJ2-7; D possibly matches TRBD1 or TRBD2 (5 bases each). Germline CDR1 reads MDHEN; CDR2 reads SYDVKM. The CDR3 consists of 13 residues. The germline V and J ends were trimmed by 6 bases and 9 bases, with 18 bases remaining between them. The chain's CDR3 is CASRGQIREWQYF. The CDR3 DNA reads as TGTGCCAGCAGGGGGCAAATCAGGGAGTGGCAGTACTTC.

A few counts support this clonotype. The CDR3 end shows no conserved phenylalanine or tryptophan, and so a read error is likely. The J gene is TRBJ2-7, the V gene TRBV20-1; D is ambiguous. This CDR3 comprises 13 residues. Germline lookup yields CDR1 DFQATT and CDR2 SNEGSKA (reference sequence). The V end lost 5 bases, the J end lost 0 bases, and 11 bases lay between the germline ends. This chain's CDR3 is CSALDPFSYEQYS. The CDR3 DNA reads TGCAGTGCTCTGGACCCCTTCTCCTACGAGCAGTACTCC.

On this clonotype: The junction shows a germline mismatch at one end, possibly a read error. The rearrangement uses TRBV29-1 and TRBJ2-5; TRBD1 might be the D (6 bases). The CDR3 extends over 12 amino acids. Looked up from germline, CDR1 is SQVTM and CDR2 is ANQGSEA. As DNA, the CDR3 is TGCAGCCTTGAGGTAGGGGGAGAGACCCAGTATTTC. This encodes CSLEVGGETQYF.

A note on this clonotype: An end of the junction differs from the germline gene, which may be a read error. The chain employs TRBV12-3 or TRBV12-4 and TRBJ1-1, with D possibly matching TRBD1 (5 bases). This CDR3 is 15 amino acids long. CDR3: CVSSYSGMGNTEAFF. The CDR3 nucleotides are TGTGTCAGCAGTTACTCAGGGATGGGGAACACTGAAGCTTTCTTT.

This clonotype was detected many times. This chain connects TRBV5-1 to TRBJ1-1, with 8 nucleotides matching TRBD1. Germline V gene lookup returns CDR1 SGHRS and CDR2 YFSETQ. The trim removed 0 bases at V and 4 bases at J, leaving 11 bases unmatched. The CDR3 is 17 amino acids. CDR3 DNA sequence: TGCGCCAGCAGCTTGGTTCCCTTAAGGACAGGGTCCACTGAAGCTTTCTTT. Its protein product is CASSLVPLRTGSTEAFF.

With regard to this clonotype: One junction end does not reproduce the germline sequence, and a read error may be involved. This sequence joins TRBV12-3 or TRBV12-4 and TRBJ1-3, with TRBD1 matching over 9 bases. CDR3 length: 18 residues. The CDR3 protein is CAIGRPGTGIGYGNAIYF. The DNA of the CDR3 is TGTGCCATAGGTCGTCCCGGGACAGGGATCGGCTATGGAAACGCCATATATTTT.

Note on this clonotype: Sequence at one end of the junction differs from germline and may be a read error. This CDR3 reads CASSLEGREYEQYF. The CDR3 DNA sequence: TGTGCCAGCAGCCTAGAGGGGCGGGAGTACGAGCAATACTTC. This rearrangement joins TRBV11-3 to TRBJ2-7; 7 positions match TRBD2. The V gene's germline CDR1 is SGHNT and CDR2 YENEEA. CDR3 size: 14 residues. The whole variable domain, remainder taken from reference TRBV11-3 and TRBJ2-7, is EAGVVQSPRYKIIEKKQPVAFWCNPISGHNTLYWYLQNLGQGPELLIRYENEEAVDDSQLPKDRFSAERLKGVDSTLKIQPAELGDSAVYLCASSLEGREYEQYFGPGTRLTVT.

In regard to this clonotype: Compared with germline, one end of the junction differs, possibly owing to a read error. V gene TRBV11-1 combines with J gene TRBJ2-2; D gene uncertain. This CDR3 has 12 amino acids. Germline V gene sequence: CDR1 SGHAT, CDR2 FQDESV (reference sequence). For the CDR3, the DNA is TGTGTCAGCAACTTAGGCGGCGGAGAGCTGTTTTTT. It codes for CVSNLGGGELFF.

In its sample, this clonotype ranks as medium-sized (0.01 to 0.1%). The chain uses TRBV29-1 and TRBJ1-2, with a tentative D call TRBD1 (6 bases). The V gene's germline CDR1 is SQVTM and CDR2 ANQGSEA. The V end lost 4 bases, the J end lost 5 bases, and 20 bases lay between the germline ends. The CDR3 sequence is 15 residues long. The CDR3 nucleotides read TGCAGCGTTGGATCCCCGGGACACGGGGGATATGGCTACACCTTC. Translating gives CSVGSPGHGGYGYTF.

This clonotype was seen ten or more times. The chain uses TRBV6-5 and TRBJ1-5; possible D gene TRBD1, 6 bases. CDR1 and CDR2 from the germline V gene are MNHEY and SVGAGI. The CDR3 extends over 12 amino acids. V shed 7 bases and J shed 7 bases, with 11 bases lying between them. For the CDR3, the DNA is TGTGCCAGCAAGACAGGAACACAGCCCCAGCATTTT. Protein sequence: CASKTGTQPQHF.

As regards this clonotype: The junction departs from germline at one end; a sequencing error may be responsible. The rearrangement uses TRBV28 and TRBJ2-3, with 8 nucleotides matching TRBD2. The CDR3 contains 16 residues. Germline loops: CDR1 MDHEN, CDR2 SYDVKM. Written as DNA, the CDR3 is TGTGCCAGCAGGAGTGCGAAGGGACTAGGCACAGATACGCAGTACTTT. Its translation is CASRSAKGLGTDTQYF.

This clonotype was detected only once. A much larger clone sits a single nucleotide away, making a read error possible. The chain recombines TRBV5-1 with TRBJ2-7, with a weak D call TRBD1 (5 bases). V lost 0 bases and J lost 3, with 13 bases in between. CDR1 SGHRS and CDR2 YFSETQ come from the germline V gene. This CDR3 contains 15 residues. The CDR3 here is CASSLGIGVVYEQYF. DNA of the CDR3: TGCGCCAGCAGCTTGGGGATAGGGGTAGTCTACGAGCAGTACTTC. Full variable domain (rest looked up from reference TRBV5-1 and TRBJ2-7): KAGVTQTPRYLIKTRGQQVTLSCSPISGHRSVSWYQQTPGQGLQFLFEYFSETQRNKGNFPGRFSGRQFSNSRSEMNVSTLELGDSALYLCASSLGIGVVYEQYFGPGTRLTVT.

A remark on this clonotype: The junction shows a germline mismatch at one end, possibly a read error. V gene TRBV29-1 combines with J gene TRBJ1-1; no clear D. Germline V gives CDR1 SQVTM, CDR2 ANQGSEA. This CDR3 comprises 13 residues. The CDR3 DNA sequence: TGCAGCGCCTCGTGGGCCAGGAACACTGAAACTTTCTTT. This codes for CSASWARNTETFF.

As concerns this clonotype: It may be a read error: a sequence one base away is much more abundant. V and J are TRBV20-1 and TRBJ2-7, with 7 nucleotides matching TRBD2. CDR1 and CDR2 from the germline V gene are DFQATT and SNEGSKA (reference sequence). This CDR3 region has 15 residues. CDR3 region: CIARDGTSAYEEQYF. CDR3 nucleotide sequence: TGCATTGCTAGAGATGGTACTAGCGCTTATGAAGAGCAGTACTTC.

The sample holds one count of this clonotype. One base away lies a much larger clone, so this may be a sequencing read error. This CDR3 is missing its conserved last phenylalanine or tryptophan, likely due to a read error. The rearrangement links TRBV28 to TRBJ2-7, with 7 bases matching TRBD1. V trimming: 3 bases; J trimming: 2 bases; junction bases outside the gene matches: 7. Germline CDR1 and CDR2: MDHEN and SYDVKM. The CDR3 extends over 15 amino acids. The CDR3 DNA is TGTGCCAGCAGTTTCTCACAGGGGACCCCCTACGAGCAGTACTCC. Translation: CASSFSQGTPYEQYS.

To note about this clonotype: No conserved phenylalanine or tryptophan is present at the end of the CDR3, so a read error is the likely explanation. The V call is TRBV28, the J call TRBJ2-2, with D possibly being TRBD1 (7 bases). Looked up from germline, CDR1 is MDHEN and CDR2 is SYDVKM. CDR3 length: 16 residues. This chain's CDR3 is CASRLQGYSNTGGLFY. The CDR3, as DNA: TGTGCCAGCAGATTACAGGGGTACTCGAACACCGGGGGGCTGTTTTAT.

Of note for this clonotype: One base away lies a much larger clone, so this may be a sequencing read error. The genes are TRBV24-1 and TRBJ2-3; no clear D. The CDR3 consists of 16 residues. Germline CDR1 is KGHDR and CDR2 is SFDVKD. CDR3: CATSDPRGLFTDKQYF. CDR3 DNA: TGTGCCACCAGTGATCCGAGAGGCCTATTTACAGATAAGCAGTATTTT.

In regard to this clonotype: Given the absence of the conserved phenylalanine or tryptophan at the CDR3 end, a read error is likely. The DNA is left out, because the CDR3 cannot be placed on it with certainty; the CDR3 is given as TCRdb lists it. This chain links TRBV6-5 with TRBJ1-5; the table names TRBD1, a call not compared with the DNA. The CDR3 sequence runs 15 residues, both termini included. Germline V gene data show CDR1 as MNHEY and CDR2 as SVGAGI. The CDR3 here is CASSNRGASNQPHHL.

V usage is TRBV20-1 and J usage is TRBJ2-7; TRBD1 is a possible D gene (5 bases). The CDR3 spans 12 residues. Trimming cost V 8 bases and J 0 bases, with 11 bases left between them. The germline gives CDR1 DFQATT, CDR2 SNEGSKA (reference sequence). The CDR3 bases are TGCAGTATGGGGCGGTTCTCCTACGAGCAGTACTTC. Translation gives CSMGRFSYEQYF.

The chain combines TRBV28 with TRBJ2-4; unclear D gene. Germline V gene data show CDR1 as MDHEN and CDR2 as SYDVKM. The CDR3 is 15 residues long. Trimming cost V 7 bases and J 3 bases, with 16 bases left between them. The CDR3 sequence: CASIPKTINKNIQYF. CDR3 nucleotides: TGTGCCAGCATTCCTAAGACGATCAACAAAAACATTCAGTACTTC.

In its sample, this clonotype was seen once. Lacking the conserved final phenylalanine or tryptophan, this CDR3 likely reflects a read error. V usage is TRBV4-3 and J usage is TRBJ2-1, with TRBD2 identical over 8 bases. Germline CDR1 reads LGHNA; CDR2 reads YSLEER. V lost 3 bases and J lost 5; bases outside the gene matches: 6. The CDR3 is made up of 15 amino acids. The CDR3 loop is CASSHLQGLDNEQFS. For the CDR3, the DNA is TGCGCCAGCAGCCACCTTCAGGGACTAGACAATGAGCAGTTCTCC.